A single sample gave rise to the 26 T cell receptor beta chains below, sequenced in a study of T cells in women clearing cervical HPV infection. Only in-frame clones appear in the TCRdb table, and some are missing; sequencing was by immunoSEQ multiplex PCR. The sample data list just over 20,000 clones. Specimen: blood buffy coat. The source is a woman aged 18-70 years with a cervical HPV16 infection that either progressed to CIN3+ or cleared (not recorded which).

Of note for this clone: The read stops 3 residues short of the end of the CDR3; the missing end is completed from the germline J gene. The chain joins TRBV7-2 to TRBJ2-7; 9 bases match TRBD1. J gave up 2 bases and V 5 bases, and 7 bases lay outside the gene matches. Germline lookup yields CDR1 SGHTA and CDR2 FQGNSA. CDR3 length equals 15 residues. The covered CDR3 bases are TGTGCCAGCAGCCAACCGGGACAGGGAGCCTACGAG. Its translation: CASSQPGQGAYE. The entire CDR3 protein is CASSQPGQGAYEQYF.

About this clone itself: Coverage ceases 3 residues before the CDR3 finishes, and the germline J gene fills in the end. This chain uses TRBV10-1 with TRBJ2-2, with TRBD1 matching over 11 bases. This CDR3 region has 16 residues. V lost 6 bases, J lost 0 bases, and 3 bases stayed unmatched. CDR1 and CDR2 from the germline V gene are WNHNN and SYGVQD (reference sequence). Partial CDR3 DNA: TGCGCCAGCAGCGGGACAGGGGGACCGAACACCGGGGAG. Translating gives CASSGTGGPNTGE. The whole CDR3 sequence reads CASSGTGGPNTGELFF.

The sequenced part of the CDR3 DNA is TGCAGTGCTAGAGGGGGGCCGACCTTTTCCACAGATACG. It encodes CSARGGPTFSTDT. The whole CDR3 is CSARGGPTFSTDTQYF. The chain is built from TRBV20-1 and TRBJ2-3, with D possibly TRBD1 on 6 matching bases. The read falls 3 residues short of the CDR3 end, and the missing part is taken from the germline J gene. Germline CDR1 reads DFQATT; CDR2 reads SNEGSKA (reference sequence). The CDR3 loop spans 16 amino acids. Deletions cut 1 base from V and 2 bases from J, with 16 bases between.

Notes on this clone: The read stops 3 residues short of the end of the CDR3; the missing end is completed from the germline J gene. The chain couples TRBV19 to TRBJ2-3; D is perhaps TRBD1 (5 bases). In germline, CDR1 is LNHDA, CDR2 SQIVND (reference sequence). There are 14 residues in the CDR3. CDR3 protein: CASSDSNSNQPQYF. CDR3 bases read: TGTGCCAGTAGTGACAGTAATAGCAATCAGCCG.

CDR3 protein: CSASPPYDSYEQYF. The CDR3 DNA, read in part, is TGCAGTGCTTCGCCCCCCTATGACTCCTACGAG. V usage is TRBV20-1 and J usage is TRBJ2-7; D unclear. The read stops 3 residues short of the end of the CDR3; the missing end is completed from the germline J gene. V was cut by 5 bases and J by 0 bases, with 14 bases left in between. CDR3 size: 14 residues. Germline assignment: CDR1 DFQATT and CDR2 SNEGSKA (reference sequence).

Worth noting for this clone: The DNA ends 3 residues before the CDR3 does, and the rest of the CDR3 is filled in from the germline J gene. This chain links TRBV11-2 with TRBJ2-3, with TRBD1 matching 8 bases. The junction had 5 bases not matched to a gene; V was cut back by 4 bases and J by 5 bases. The V gene's germline CDR1 is SGHAT and CDR2 FQNNGV. This CDR3 comprises 14 residues. The covered CDR3 bases are TGTGCCAGCAGCTGGGGACAGGCGGGAGATACG. Its translation: CASSWGQAGDT. The entire CDR3 reads CASSWGQAGDTQYF.

The part of the CDR3 DNA that was read is TGTGCCAGCAGGCGGACAGGGGTCGCTGGC. This codes for CASRRTGVAG. The full CDR3 protein is CASRRTGVAGYTF. The rearrangement uses TRBV7-2 and TRBJ1-2; 9 bases match TRBD1. Coverage ceases 3 residues before the CDR3 finishes, and the germline J gene fills in the end. CDR3 length equals 13 residues. CDR1 and CDR2 from the germline V gene are SGHTA and FQGNSA. Germline trimming cut 6 bases from V and 7 bases from J; bases unmatched to any gene: 6.

In regard to this clone: The CDR3 extends 3 residues past the end of the read, so its final part is completed from the germline J gene. The J gene is TRBJ2-1, the V gene TRBV4-1; D unclear. Germline V gives CDR1 MGHRA, CDR2 YSYEKL. V lost 1 base to trimming and J lost 2 bases, with 6 bases between them. The CDR3 length is 14 residues. CDR3 bases read: TGCGCCAGCAGCCAAGGCCTAGCCTACAATGAG. This sequence encodes CASSQGLAYNE. The whole CDR3 protein is CASSQGLAYNEQFF.

Turning to this clone: Sequencing ends 3 residues short of the CDR3 end; the germline J gene provides the rest. This sequence joins TRBV7-9 and TRBJ1-2, with TRBD1 matching 9 bases. The germline gives CDR1 SEHNR, CDR2 FQNEAQ (reference sequence). This CDR3 comprises 15 residues. The covered CDR3 bases are TGTGCCAGCAGCTCTTACAGGGGGCGCTTTCCCGAC. This encodes CASSSYRGRFPD. The CDR3 in full is CASSSYRGRFPDYTF.

A remark on this clone: Compared with germline, one end of the junction differs, possibly owing to a read error. The CDR3 extends 3 residues past the end of the read, so its final part is completed from the germline J gene. The rearrangement joins TRBV7-7 to TRBJ2-3; D may be TRBD1 (5 bases). The germline gives CDR1 SSHAT, CDR2 FNYEAQ (reference sequence). The length of the CDR3 is 14 residues. The CDR3 protein is CASSYRLGTDTQYF. The sequenced CDR3 bases are TGTGCTAGCAGCTACAGGTTGGGGACAGATACG.

As concerns this clone: The read ends 3 residues shy of where the CDR3 ends; the end is completed using the germline J gene. The gene calls are TRBV7-9 and TRBJ2-7; 10 nucleotides line up with TRBD1. CDR3 size: 15 residues. Losses at the gene ends were 5 bases for V and 3 bases for J; bases not matched to a gene: 7. Germline CDR1 is SEHNR and CDR2 is FQNEAQ (reference sequence). CDR3 residues: CASSLPDRGGYEQYF. CDR3 bases read: TGTGCCAGCAGCCTACCGGACAGGGGGGGCTACGAG.

This clone is called medium-sized based on its frequency. This CDR3 is CASSPSGALFTDTQYF. The covered CDR3 bases are TGTGCCAGCTCACCGAGCGGGGCACTCTTCACAGATACG. V usage is TRBV18 and J usage is TRBJ2-3; 7 nucleotides match TRBD2. The CDR3 end lies 3 residues beyond the end of the read and is filled in from the germline J gene. V was clipped by 3 bases and J by 2 bases; unmatched bases: 8. Per germline, CDR1 KGHSH and CDR2 LQKENI. The CDR3 is 16 amino acids. Full variable domain (remainder filled in from reference TRBV18 and TRBJ2-3): NAGVMQNPRHLVRRRGQEARLRCSPMKGHSHVYWYRQLPEEGLKFMVYLQKENIIDESGMPKERFSAEFPKEGPSILRIQQVVRGDSAAYFCASSPSGALFTDTQYFGPGTRLTVL.

In regard to this clone: Read sequence stops 3 residues before the CDR3 end, and the germline J gene provides the missing end. V is TRBV20-1 and J is TRBJ2-4; 9 bases agree with TRBD2. This CDR3 is 15 amino acids long. The germline V gene has CDR1 DFQATT and CDR2 SNEGSKA (reference sequence). Trimming cost V 1 base and J 7 bases; bases outside gene matches: 8. This CDR3 is CSARVRGGRGNIQYF. CDR3 DNA, as far as it was read: TGCAGTGCTAGAGTGCGGGGGGGGCGGGGGAACATT.

Points on this clone: The observed sequence ends 3 residues before the CDR3 terminus, with the missing tail filled in from the germline J gene. This chain links TRBV6-2 or TRBV6-3 with TRBJ2-4, with D possibly matching TRBD1 (5 bases). The germline gives CDR1 MNHEY, CDR2 SVGEGT. The CDR3 is made up of 13 amino acids. The CDR3 protein is CASTEQEPMSQYF. Incomplete CDR3 DNA: TGTGCCAGCACCGAACAGGAGCCCATGAGT.

Concerning this clone: The read gets to within 3 residues of the CDR3 end, and the germline J gene fills in the rest. The chain employs TRBV5-5 and TRBJ1-1, with D unresolved. The CDR3 covers 13 residues. In germline, CDR1 is SGHKS, CDR2 YYEKEE (reference sequence). The CDR3 loop is CASSLAGRSEAFF. CDR3 DNA (partial): TGTGCCAGCAGCTTGGCCGGTAGATCCGAA. The full variable domain, its missing parts supplied by reference TRBV5-5 and TRBJ1-1, is DAGVTQSPTHLIKTRGQQVTLRCSPISGHKSVSWYQQVLGQGPQFIFQYYEKEERGRGNFPDRFSARQFPNYSSELNVNALLLGDSALYLCASSLAGRSEAFFGQGTRLTVV.

Details on this clone: The read finishes 3 residues shy of the CDR3 end, and the germline J gene is used to complete it. The chain has TRBV13 and TRBJ1-2; a weak D match, TRBD1 (5 bases). The germline gives CDR1 PRHDT, CDR2 FYEKMQ (reference sequence). The length of the CDR3 is 14 residues. The V end lost 1 base, the J end lost 4 bases, and 10 bases lay between the germline ends. CDR3 region: CASSLATGVYGYTF. The DNA read from the CDR3 is TGTGCCAGCAGCTTAGCCACAGGAGTCTATGGC. The full variable domain, with the rest looked up from reference TRBV13 and TRBJ1-2, is AAGVIQSPRHLIKEKRETATLKCYPIPRHDTVYWYQQGPGQDPQFLISFYEKMQSDKGSIPDRFSAQQFSDYHSELNMSSLELGDSALYFCASSLATGVYGYTFGSGTRLTVV.

About this clone: An end of the junction does not agree with germline; a read error may underlie this. The read comes to an end 3 residues before the CDR3 does, leaving the germline J gene to fill in the end. Other DNA sequences in the sample encode the same CDR3. The chain employs TRBV6-1 and TRBJ1-3; maybe TRBD1 (5 bases). Germline V gives CDR1 MNHNS, CDR2 SASEGT. The CDR3 has 16 amino acids. CDR3 DNA (partial): TGTGCGAGCACTGAGGCCGGAGGACACTCTGGAAACACC. Translation: CASTEAGGHSGNT. The full CDR3 protein is CASTEAGGHSGNTIYF.

CDR3 DNA (partial): TGTGCCATCAGTGGGAGTGGGACAGTGGGAACCCAAGAGACC. It is translated as CAISGSGTVGTQET. The full-length CDR3 reads as CAISGSGTVGTQETQYF. The chain couples TRBV10-3 to TRBJ2-5, with 7 bases lining up with TRBD1. Coverage ceases 3 residues before the CDR3 finishes, and the germline J gene fills in the end. Germline CDR1 is ENHRY and CDR2 is SYGVKD. CDR3 length equals 17 residues. Trimming at V came to 4 bases and at J to 1 base, leaving 12 bases not matched to a gene.

The CDR3 sequence is CASSYPSDYTF. The CDR3 DNA, read in part, is TGTGCCAGCAGTTACCCCAGCGAC. The V call is TRBV6-2 or TRBV6-3, the J call TRBJ1-2; D is uncertain. From the germline J gene comes the end of the CDR3, since the read stops 3 residues before it. The CDR3 totals 11 residues. Germline-derived CDR1 and CDR2 are MNHEY and SVGEGT.

A note on this clone: The junction differs from germline at one of its ends, possibly a read error. The DNA ends 3 residues before the CDR3 does, and the rest of the CDR3 is filled in from the germline J gene. V gene TRBV4-2 combines with J gene TRBJ1-4; TRBD1 is a possible D gene (5 bases). Per the germline V gene, CDR1 is LGHNA and CDR2 is YNFKEQ. The CDR3 loop spans 17 amino acids. The CDR3 bases that were read are TGCGCCAGCAGCCAAGATTCAACTGGGCGGACACTTGAAAAA. Residues: CASSQDSTGRTLEK. From start to end, the CDR3 is CASSQDSTGRTLEKLFF.

For this clone: The read falls 3 residues short of the CDR3 end, and the missing part is taken from the germline J gene. The V and J genes are TRBV30 and TRBJ2-5, with TRBD2 matching 12 bases. Germline-derived CDR1 and CDR2 are GTSNPN and SVGIG (reference sequence). The CDR3 loop spans 15 amino acids. The ends lost 3 bases at V and 4 bases at J; junction bases unmatched: 6. CDR3 bases read: TGTGCCTGGAGCCAGGGACTAGCGGGTGGAGAGACC. Its translation is CAWSQGLAGGET. The entire CDR3 reads CAWSQGLAGGETQYF.

The CDR3 is CAWSIQGDSPLFF. The CDR3 DNA, read in part, is TGTGCCTGGAGTATCCAGGGAGATTCACCA. This rearrangement joins TRBV30 to TRBJ1-4; a possible D gene is TRBD1 (5 bases). The sequence runs out 3 residues before the end of the CDR3; the remainder is reconstructed from the germline J gene. Germline V gene lookup returns CDR1 GTSNPN and CDR2 SVGIG (reference sequence). The CDR3 is 13 amino acids.

About this clone itself: The read finishes 3 residues shy of the CDR3 end, and the germline J gene is used to complete it. The chain combines TRBV20-1 with TRBJ2-1, with TRBD2 matching 8 bases. Trimming at V came to 1 base and at J to 0 bases, leaving 2 bases not matched to a gene. Germline values: CDR1 DFQATT, CDR2 SNEGSKA (reference sequence). This CDR3 is 15 amino acids long. CDR3 DNA, as far as it was read: TGCAGTGCTAGAGTACGGGGGGGCTCCTACAATGAG. Its translation is CSARVRGGSYNE. The full CDR3 protein is CSARVRGGSYNEQFF.

A word on this clone: The read is 3 residues too short to cover the CDR3 end, so that end is filled in from the germline J gene. The gene calls are TRBV6-1 and TRBJ2-5, with D possibly matching TRBD1 (5 bases). The germline V and J ends were trimmed by 4 bases and 2 bases, with 8 bases remaining between them. The V gene's germline CDR1 is MNHNS and CDR2 SASEGT. The CDR3 runs 13 residues. The CDR3: CASSGTGQETQYF. CDR3 bases read: TGTGCCAGCAGTGGTACAGGACAAGAGACC.

On this clone: With the read ending 3 residues before the CDR3 end, the germline J gene is used to fill in that end. The genes are TRBV29-1 and TRBJ2-3, with TRBD2 matching 11 bases. Germline CDR1 and CDR2: SQVTM and ANQGSEA. Germline trimming cut 7 bases from V and 8 bases from J; bases unmatched to any gene: 14. CDR3 length: 15 amino acids. Here the CDR3 reads CSALGASGGSGTQYF. The DNA read from the CDR3 is TGCAGCGCTCTGGGGGCTAGCGGGGGGTCCGGTACG.

CDR3 DNA (partial): TGCGCCACCAGAAGCGGGGGGGCCGGGGAGACC. Translated, it gives CATRSGGAGET. The complete CDR3 sequence is CATRSGGAGETQYF. The chain links TRBV5-1 to TRBJ2-5; 10 nucleotides match TRBD2. With the read ending 3 residues before the CDR3 end, the germline J gene is used to fill in that end. Unmatched junction bases numbered 10, after V lost 9 bases and J lost 5 bases. The CDR3 spans 14 residues. CDR1 SGHRS and CDR2 YFSETQ come from the germline V gene. The full variable domain, with the rest looked up from reference TRBV5-1 and TRBJ2-5, is KAGVTQTPRYLIKTRGQQVTLSCSPISGHRSVSWYQQTPGQGLQFLFEYFSETQRNKGNFPGRFSGRQFSNSRSEMNVSTLELGDSALYLCATRSGGAGETQYFGPGTRLLVL.